These 9 T cell receptor beta chains came from one sample sequenced in a study of cytomegalovirus exposure and HLA in healthy donors. Repertoires were generated with immunoSEQ multiplex PCR, while TCRdb's copy carries only in-frame clones and drops some. Among some 65,000 clones listed, approximately 94% were seen once. Sequenced sample: PBMCs. The receptor set was obtained from a man younger than 35 in good health and CMV-seropositive.

The V gene is TRBV21-1, the J gene TRBJ2-5; TRBD2, the D gene given by the table, was not confirmed from the DNA. TRBV21-1 counts as a pseudogene. CDR3 length: 15 amino acids. The CDR3, as DNA: TGTGCCAGCAGCAAAGGGGCTAGCGGGAGGGAGACCCAGTACTTC. Amino acid sequence: CASSKGASGRETQYF.

The CDR3 reads CAISINRGRDEKLFF. The CDR3 DNA reads TGTGCCATCAGTATAAACAGGGGTCGGGATGAAAAACTGTTTTTT. The V gene is TRBV10-3, the J gene TRBJ1-4; 7 bases line up with TRBD1. Germline CDR1 is ENHRY and CDR2 is SYGVKD. CDR3 length equals 15 residues. Trimming took 5 bases from V and 6 from J; bases not matched to a gene: 9.

V is TRBV10-1 and J is TRBJ1-1; 8 nucleotides align to TRBD1. Losses at the gene ends were 5 bases for V and 5 bases for J; bases not matched to a gene: 4. CDR1 and CDR2 from the germline V gene are WNHNN and SYGVQD (reference sequence). The CDR3 is made up of 13 amino acids. The CDR3 spells CASSSGTGTEAFF. Written as DNA, the CDR3 is TGCGCCAGCAGTTCCGGGACAGGTACTGAAGCTTTCTTT.

The chain carries TRBV2 and TRBJ1-1, with 9 nucleotides matching TRBD1. This CDR3 contains 13 residues. Germline V gives CDR1 SNHLY, CDR2 FYNNEI. V shed 4 bases, J shed 5 bases, and the junction held 2 bases outside the gene matches. In DNA, the CDR3 is TGTGCCAGCAGTGGGACAGGGGCAACTGAAGCTTTCTTT. Translating gives CASSGTGATEAFF.

The chain carries TRBV28 and TRBJ1-5; 8 nucleotides match TRBD1. The CDR3 is 16 residues long. Trimming at V came to 5 bases and at J to 6 bases, leaving 12 bases not matched to a gene. Germline lookup yields CDR1 MDHEN and CDR2 SYDVKM. The CDR3: CASSPEGTGAIQPQHF. CDR3 nucleotides: TGTGCCAGCAGTCCGGAGGGGACAGGAGCGATTCAGCCCCAGCATTTT.

The chain uses TRBV28 and TRBJ2-7, with a possible D match to TRBD2 (7 bases). CDR1 MDHEN and CDR2 SYDVKM come from the germline V gene. Trimming removed 4 bases at V and 2 bases at J, with 15 bases between. This CDR3 is 15 amino acids long. The CDR3 DNA sequence: TGTGCCAGCAGTTCCCTGGGGGGGGACACCTACGAGCAGTACTTC. This sequence encodes CASSSLGGDTYEQYF.

V and J are TRBV19 and TRBJ1-4; D is possibly TRBD1 (5 bases). The CDR3 runs to 14 residues. Germline values: CDR1 LNHDA, CDR2 SQIVND (reference sequence). V shed 3 bases and J shed 0 bases, with 5 bases lying between them. CDR3 coding DNA: TGTGCCAGTAGTATGACAGCAACTAATGAAAAACTGTTTTTT. It codes for CASSMTATNEKLFF. Filled out from reference TRBV19 and TRBJ1-4, the complete variable domain reads DGGITQSPKYLFRKEGQNVTLSCEQNLNHDAMYWYRQDPGQGLRLIYYSQIVNDFQKGDIAEGYSVSREKKESFPLTVTSAQKNPTAFYLCASSMTATNEKLFFGSGTQLSVL.

The V call is TRBV25-1, the J call TRBJ2-5; a weak D match, TRBD2 (5 bases). Germline lookup yields CDR1 MGHDK and CDR2 SYGVNS. CDR3 length: 12 residues. Trimming cost V 7 bases and J 5 bases, with 11 bases left between them. This CDR3 reads CASMRRGETQYF. For the CDR3, the DNA is TGTGCCAGCATGAGACGCGGGGAGACCCAGTACTTC. The full variable domain, its missing parts supplied by reference TRBV25-1 and TRBJ2-5, is EADIYQTPRYLVIGTGKKITLECSQTMGHDKMYWYQQDPGMELHLIHYSYGVNSTEKGDLSSESTVSRIRTEHFPLTLESARPSHTSQYLCASMRRGETQYFGPGTRLLVL.

The chain is built from TRBV15 and TRBJ1-1, with 7 nucleotides matching TRBD1. Germline V gene lookup returns CDR1 LNHNV and CDR2 YYDKDF (reference sequence). The CDR3 consists of 16 residues. Trimming at V came to 4 bases and at J to 0 bases, leaving 8 bases not matched to a gene. CDR3 in DNA: TGTGCCACCAGCAACGACAGGGTTCAGGTGAACACTGAAGCTTTCTTT. Its protein is CATSNDRVQVNTEAFF.